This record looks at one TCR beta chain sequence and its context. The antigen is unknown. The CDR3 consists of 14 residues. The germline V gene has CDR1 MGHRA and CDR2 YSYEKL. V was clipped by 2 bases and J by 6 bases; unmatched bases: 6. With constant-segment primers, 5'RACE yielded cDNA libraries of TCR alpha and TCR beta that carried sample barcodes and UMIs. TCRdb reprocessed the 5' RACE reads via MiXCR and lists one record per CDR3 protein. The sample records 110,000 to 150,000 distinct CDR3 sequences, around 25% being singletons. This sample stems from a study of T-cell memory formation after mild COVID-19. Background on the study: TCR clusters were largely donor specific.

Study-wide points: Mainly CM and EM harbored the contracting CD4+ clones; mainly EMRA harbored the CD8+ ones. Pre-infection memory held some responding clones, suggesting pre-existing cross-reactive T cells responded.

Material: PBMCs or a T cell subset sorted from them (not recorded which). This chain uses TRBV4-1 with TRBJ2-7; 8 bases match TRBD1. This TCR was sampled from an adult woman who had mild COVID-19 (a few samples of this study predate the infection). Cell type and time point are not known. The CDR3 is CASSQIGQGLEQYF. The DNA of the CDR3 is TGCGCCAGCAGCCAAATAGGACAGGGCCTCGAGCAGTACTTC.